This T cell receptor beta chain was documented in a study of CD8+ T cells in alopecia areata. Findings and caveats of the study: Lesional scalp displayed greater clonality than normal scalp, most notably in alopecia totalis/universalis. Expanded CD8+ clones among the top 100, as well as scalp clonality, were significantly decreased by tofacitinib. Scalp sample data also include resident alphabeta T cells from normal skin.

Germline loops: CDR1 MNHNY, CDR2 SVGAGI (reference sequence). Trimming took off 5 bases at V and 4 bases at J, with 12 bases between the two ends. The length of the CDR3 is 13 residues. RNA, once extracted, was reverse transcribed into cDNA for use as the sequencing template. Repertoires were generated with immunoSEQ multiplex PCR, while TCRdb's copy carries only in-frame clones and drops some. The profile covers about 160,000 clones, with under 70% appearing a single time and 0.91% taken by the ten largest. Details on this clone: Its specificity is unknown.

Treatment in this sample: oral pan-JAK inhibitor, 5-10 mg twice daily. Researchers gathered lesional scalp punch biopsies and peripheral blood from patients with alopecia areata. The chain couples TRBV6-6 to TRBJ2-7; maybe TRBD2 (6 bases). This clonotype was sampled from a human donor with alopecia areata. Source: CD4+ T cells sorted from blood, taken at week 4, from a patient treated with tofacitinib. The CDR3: CASSRDWKYEQYF. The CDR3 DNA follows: TGTGCCAGCAGTCGGGACTGGAAGTACGAGCAGTACTTC.